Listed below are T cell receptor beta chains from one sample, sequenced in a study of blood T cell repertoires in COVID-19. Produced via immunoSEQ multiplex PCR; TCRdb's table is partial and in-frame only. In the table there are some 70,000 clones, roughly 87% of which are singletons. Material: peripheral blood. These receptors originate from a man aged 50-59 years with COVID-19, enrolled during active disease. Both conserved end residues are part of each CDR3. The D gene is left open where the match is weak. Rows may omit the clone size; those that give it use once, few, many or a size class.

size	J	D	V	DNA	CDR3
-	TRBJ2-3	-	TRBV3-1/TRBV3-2	TGTGCCAGCAGCCAAGTTGGCCACACGCAGTATTTT	CASSQVGHTQYF
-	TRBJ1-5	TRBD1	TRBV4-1	TGCGCCAGCAGCCCAAGGACAGGGAACAATCAGCCCCAGCATTTT	CASSPRTGNNQPQHF
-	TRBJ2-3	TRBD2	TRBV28	TGTGCCAGCAGTCGGCCAGCGGGAACAGATACGCAGTATTTT	CASSRPAGTDTQYF
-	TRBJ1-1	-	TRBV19	TGTGCCAGTAGCCCCACCCTGCGGGAAAGGGGCACTGAAGCTTTCTTT	CASSPTLRERGTEAFF
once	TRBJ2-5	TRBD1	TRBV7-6	TGTGCCAGCAGCTGGCGACAGGGGGAGGTCGGGGAGACCCAGTACTTC	CASSWRQGEVGETQYF
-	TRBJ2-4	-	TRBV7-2	TGTGCCAGCAGCTTAGCGGGGGGGCGGGAGAACATTCAGTACTTC	CASSLAGGRENIQYF
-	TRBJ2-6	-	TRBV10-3	TGTGCCATCAGCCGGGACACCTTGTCGAGCTCTGGGGCCAACGTCCTGACTTTC	CAISRDTLSSSGANVLTF
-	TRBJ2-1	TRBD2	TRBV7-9	TGTGCCAGCAGGCGAACTAGCGAGTCGAGCTCCTACAATGAGCAGTTCTTC	CASRRTSESSSYNEQFF
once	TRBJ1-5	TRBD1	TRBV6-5	TGTGCCAGCAGATCGACAGGGGAAAATTGGCCCCAGCATTTT	CASRSTGENWPQHF
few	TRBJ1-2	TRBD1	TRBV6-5	TGTGCCAGCAGGGAGGGGGCGGTGGATGGCTACACCTTC	CASREGAVDGYTF
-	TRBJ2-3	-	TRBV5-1	TGCGCCAGCAGCTTGGGGCCAGACAGGTCTAGCACAGATACGCAGTATTTT	CASSLGPDRSSTDTQYF
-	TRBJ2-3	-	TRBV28	TGTGCCAGCACCCGTGCGTCCGATACGCAGTATTTT	CASTRASDTQYF
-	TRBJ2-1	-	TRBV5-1	TGCGCCAGCAGCTTGGACACAACCTACAATGAGCAGTTCTTC	CASSLDTTYNEQFF
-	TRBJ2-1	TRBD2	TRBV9	TGTGCCAGCAGCCCAAGACTAGCGGGAGTCCCTGAGCAGTTCTTC	CASSPRLAGVPEQFF
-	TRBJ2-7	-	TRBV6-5	TGTGCCAGCAGGCGTGGGGGCTTCCGCGAGCAGTACTTC	CASRRGGFREQYF
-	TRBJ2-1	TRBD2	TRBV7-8	TGTGCCAGCAGCTTCCCTAGCGGGAGGGCCGTTTACAATGAGCAGTTCTTC	CASSFPSGRAVYNEQFF
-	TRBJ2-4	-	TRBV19	TGTGCCAGTAGAAGTCAGGAGGATAAAAAAAACATTCAGTACTTC	CASRSQEDKKNIQYF
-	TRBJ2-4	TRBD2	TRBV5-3	TGTGCCAGAAGCCCCCGGGACTACGGCTACATTCAGTACTTC	CARSPRDYGYIQYF
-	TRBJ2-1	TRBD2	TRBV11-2	TGTGCCAGCAGCAATAGCGGGAGGGCCTACAATGAGCAGTTCTTC	CASSNSGRAYNEQFF
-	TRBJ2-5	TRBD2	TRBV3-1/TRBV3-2	TGTGCCAGCAGCCAAACTAGCGCTCAAGAGACCCAGTACTTC	CASSQTSAQETQYF
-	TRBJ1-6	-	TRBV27	TGTGCCAGCAGTTTCCTTAATTCACCCCTCCACTTT	CASSFLNSPLHF
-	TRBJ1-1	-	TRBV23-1	TGCGCCAGCAGTCAATCGGCCCCGGGGGGGACCACTGAAGCTTTCTTT	CASSQSAPGGTTEAFF
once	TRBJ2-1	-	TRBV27	TGTGCCAGCAGTTTAGGACCGGGAGAGTACAATGAGCAGTTCTTC	CASSLGPGEYNEQFF
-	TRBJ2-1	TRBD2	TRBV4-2	TGTGCCAGCAGCCAAGCGGGAGGGCCTTTTCATGAGCAGTTCTTC	CASSQAGGPFHEQFF
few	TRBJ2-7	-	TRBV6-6	TGTGCCACGACAGGGAGGTACGAGCAGTACTTC	CATTGRYEQYF
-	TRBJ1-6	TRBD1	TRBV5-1	TGCGCCAGCAGCTTGGGACAGGGAGTGAATTCACCCCTCCACTTT	CASSLGQGVNSPLHF
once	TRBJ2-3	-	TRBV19	TGTGCCAGTAGTAGACAACCTACAGATACGCAGTATTTT	CASSRQPTDTQYF
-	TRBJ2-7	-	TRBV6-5	TGTGCCAGCAGTTCGTGGTCAGGCGAGCAGTACTTC	CASSSWSGEQYF
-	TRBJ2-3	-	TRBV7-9	TGTGCCAGCAGCTTACAGGCGGGTACCATCGCCTTCGCAGATACGCAGTATTTT	CASSLQAGTIAFADTQYF
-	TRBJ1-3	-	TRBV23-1	TGCGCCAGCAGTCAACAACGGACATTGGGAAACACCATATATTTT	CASSQQRTLGNTIYF
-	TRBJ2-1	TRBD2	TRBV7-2	TGTGCCAGCAGCTTAGCGGGGGCGGGAGGGTACGATGAGCAGTTCTTC	CASSLAGAGGYDEQFF
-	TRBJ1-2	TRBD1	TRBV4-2	TGTGCCAGCAGCCAGGAAGGACAGGGCGGTGTAGGTATTTTTCGGGTAGGGGGCTACACCTTC	CASSQEGQGGVGIFRVGGYTF
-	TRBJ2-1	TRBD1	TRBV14	TGTGCCAGCAGCCCTCGGGACAGGGGCAATGAGCAGTTCTTC	CASSPRDRGNEQFF
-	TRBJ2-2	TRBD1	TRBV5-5	TGTGCCAGCAGCTTGGGTTCGGGGACAGGGCCCACCGGGGAGCTGTTTTTT	CASSLGSGTGPTGELFF
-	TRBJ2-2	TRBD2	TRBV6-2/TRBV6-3	TGTGCCAGCAGTTACCGCGGACTAGCGGAAAGAGGAGGGACCGGGGAGCTGTTTTTT	CASSYRGLAERGGTGELFF
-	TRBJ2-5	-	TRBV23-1	TGCGCCAGCAGTCCTCTAAGTGGGCGAGAGACCCAGTACTTC	CASSPLSGRETQYF
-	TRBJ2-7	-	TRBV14	TGTGCCAGCAGCCACTCGGCCTACGAGCAGTACTTC	CASSHSAYEQYF
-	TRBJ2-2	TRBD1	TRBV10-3	TGTGCCATCAGTGGGACAGGGGACACCGGGGAGCTGTTTTTT	CAISGTGDTGELFF
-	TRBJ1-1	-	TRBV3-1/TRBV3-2	TGTGCCAGCAGCCAAGACAGGAACACTGAAGCTTTCTTT	CASSQDRNTEAFF
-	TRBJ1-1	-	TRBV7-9	TGTGCCAGCAGCTTAGGGTCGGGTACTGAAGCTTTCTTT	CASSLGSGTEAFF
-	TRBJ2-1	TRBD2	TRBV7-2	TGTGCCAGCAGCCCATCCCCTAGCGGGAGGGAGAAGCAGTTCTTC	CASSPSPSGREKQFF
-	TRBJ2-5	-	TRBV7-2	TGTGCCAGCAGCCAGGTTGAGACCCAGTACTTC	CASSQVETQYF
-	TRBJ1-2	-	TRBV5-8	TGTGCCAGCAGCTCCCCCAGAGGCGGATCCTATGGCTACACCTTC	CASSSPRGGSYGYTF
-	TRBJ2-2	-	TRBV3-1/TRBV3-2	TGTGCCAGCAGCCAGGGGGCTAGGTTCACCGGGGAGCTGTTTTTT	CASSQGARFTGELFF
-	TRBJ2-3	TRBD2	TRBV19	TGTGCCAGTAGTATAGATACCCCAGCGGGGATCACAGATACGCAGTATTTT	CASSIDTPAGITDTQYF
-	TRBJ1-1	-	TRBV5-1	TGCGCCAGCAGCTTGCGGGTACGGAACACTGAAGCTTTCTTT	CASSLRVRNTEAFF
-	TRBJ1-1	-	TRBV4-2	TGTGCCAGCAGCCCCCGGGCGACAGTGAACACTGAAGCTTTCTTT	CASSPRATVNTEAFF
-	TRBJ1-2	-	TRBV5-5	TGTGCCAGCTCTCCCTCAGGGGCGACGGACCTAATCGGCTACACCTTC	CASSPSGATDLIGYTF
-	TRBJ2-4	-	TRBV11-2	TGTGCCAGCAGTCCAACCAGGGCCAAAAACATTCAGTACTTC	CASSPTRAKNIQYF
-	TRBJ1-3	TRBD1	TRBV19	TGTGCCAGTAGGACGACAGGGTCGTCTGGAAACACCATATATTTT	CASRTTGSSGNTIYF
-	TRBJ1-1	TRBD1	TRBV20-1	TGCAGTGCTAGTCATGTTGGGGTCGACAGGGTCAAGAACACTGAAGCTTTCTTT	CSASHVGVDRVKNTEAFF
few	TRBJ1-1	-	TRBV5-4	TGTGCCAGCAGCGGCCGGACAGAACTGAACACTGAAGCTTTCTTT	CASSGRTELNTEAFF
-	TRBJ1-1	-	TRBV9	TGTGCCAGCAGCAGGATTACAGGGTCGGACACTGAAGCTTTCTTT	CASSRITGSDTEAFF
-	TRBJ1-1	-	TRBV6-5	TGTGCCAGCAGGCCGGCCAGGGAATTGGGGGCTTTCTTT	CASRPARELGAFF